Listed below are T cell receptor beta chains from one sample, sequenced in a study of control samples from healthy donors and cancer patients. The repertoire was sequenced with immunoSEQ multiplex PCR; TCRdb's copy has only in-frame clones and lacks some. The table lists more than 95,000 clones, around 90% of them singletons. Sequencing was done on a sample of blood. The source is a man aged 40-50 years in good health. The CDR3 runs from the conserved cysteine through the conserved F or W. D genes are given only for firm matches. Only some rows state a clone size, as once, few, many or a class for expanded clones.

DNA,CDR3,D,size,length,J,V
TGTGCCAGCAGCCAAGCTGGAACGAGCGAGCAGTACTTC,CASSQAGTSEQYF,NA,NA,13,TRBJ2-7,TRBV14
TGTGCCAGCAGCCCCAAGTCTGAGACCCAGTACTTC,CASSPKSETQYF,NA,NA,12,TRBJ2-5,TRBV13
TGCGCCAGCAGCCAAGAGGGTATAAACTATGGCTACACCTTC,CASSQEGINYGYTF,NA,NA,14,TRBJ1-2,TRBV4-3
TGTGCCAGCAATCAGCCCCAGCATTTT,CASNQPQHF,NA,NA,9,TRBJ1-5,TRBV21-1
TGCAGTGCTAGTGGGGGGCGGTATTCCAACACCGGGGAGCTGTTTTTT,CSASGGRYSNTGELFF,NA,NA,16,TRBJ2-2,TRBV20-1
TGCGCCAGCAGCCAACGAGACAGGGGGCCGTCACCCCTCCACTTT,CASSQRDRGPSPLHF,TRBD1,NA,15,TRBJ1-6,TRBV4-3
TGTGCCAGCAGCTTCATACCGGGACAGGGATTAGGCAACACTGAAGCTTTCTTT,CASSFIPGQGLGNTEAFF,TRBD1,NA,18,TRBJ1-1,TRBV13
TGTGCCAGCAGCGTTGCAGGGGGCCGTACTGAGCAGTTCTTC,CASSVAGGRTEQFF,TRBD1,few,14,TRBJ2-1,TRBV11-2
TGTGCCAGCAGCCCTTGGACAGCGCATCTTCCCAATGGCTACACCTTC,CASSPWTAHLPNGYTF,NA,NA,16,TRBJ1-2,TRBV3-1/TRBV3-2
TGCGCCAGCAGCCAAGAACTAGCGGCCACAGATACGCAGTATTTT,CASSQELAATDTQYF,TRBD2,NA,15,TRBJ2-3,TRBV4-3
TGTGCCAGCTCTAAGGACCACAATAATTCACCCCTCCACTTT,CASSKDHNNSPLHF,NA,NA,14,TRBJ1-6,TRBV18
TGTGCCAGCCAATTAAACGGGGGGCGGTACAATGAGCAGTTCTTC,CASQLNGGRYNEQFF,NA,NA,15,TRBJ2-1,TRBV2
TGTGCCAGCAGACAGACGGACGGTTGTAATGAAAAACTGTTTTTT,CASRQTDGCNEKLFF,NA,NA,15,TRBJ1-4,TRBV11-2
TGTGCCAGCAACACCCACAGGCTAGATACGCAGTATTTT,CASNTHRLDTQYF,NA,NA,13,TRBJ2-3,TRBV12-3/TRBV12-4
TGCGCCAGCAGCCGGGGACTAGCGGGGGGTATAGCCAAAAACATTCAGTACTTC,CASSRGLAGGIAKNIQYF,TRBD2,NA,18,TRBJ2-4,TRBV5-1
TGTGCCTCCTCCAGGGTTCTTAACACTGAAGCTTTCTTT,CASSRVLNTEAFF,NA,NA,13,TRBJ1-1,TRBV30
TGTGCCACCAGCAGAGATCCGGGGACAACTTTCGCCCAGCATTTT,CATSRDPGTTFAQHF,NA,NA,15,TRBJ1-5,TRBV15
TGTGCCAGCAGTGACAGGATGATAGAGACCCAGTACTTC,CASSDRMIETQYF,NA,NA,13,TRBJ2-5,TRBV6-1
TGTGCCACCAGCAGAGATTCGGCGGGGGTTGAAACTGAAGCTTTCTTT,CATSRDSAGVETEAFF,NA,few,16,TRBJ1-1,TRBV15
TGTGCCAGCTCACCACAGGGTTTCCCTGGAAACACCATATATTTT,CASSPQGFPGNTIYF,NA,NA,15,TRBJ1-3,TRBV18
TGTGCCAGCAGCAAAGGGGGAGGCTATGGCTACACCTTC,CASSKGGGYGYTF,NA,NA,13,TRBJ1-2,TRBV7-2
TGTGCCAGCAGCCAAGCCCATAGGTGGCCCGGGGAGCTGTTTTTT,CASSQAHRWPGELFF,NA,NA,15,TRBJ2-2,TRBV14
TGTGCCAGCAGTCACAGGGGACAGGGCAATCAGCCCCAGCATTTT,CASSHRGQGNQPQHF,TRBD1,NA,15,TRBJ1-5,TRBV6-2/TRBV6-3
TGTGCCAGCTCAAAAGGGACAGGGCCTAATGAAAAACTGTTTTTT,CASSKGTGPNEKLFF,TRBD1,NA,15,TRBJ1-4,TRBV18
TGTGCCAGCAGCTCGGGACCGAATGAGCAGTTCTTC,CASSSGPNEQFF,NA,NA,12,TRBJ2-1,TRBV7-2
TGTGCCAGCAGTACAATCCAACAGGGGGGGAATTCACCCCTCCACTTT,CASSTIQQGGNSPLHF,TRBD1,few,16,TRBJ1-6,TRBV6-2/TRBV6-3
TGTGCCAGCAGCCAACAGACTCGTCAGCCCCAGCATTTT,CASSQQTRQPQHF,NA,once,13,TRBJ1-5,TRBV7-2
TGTGCCAGCAGTCCCATAGGGGACACCATATATTTT,CASSPIGDTIYF,NA,NA,12,TRBJ1-3,TRBV12-3/TRBV12-4
TGTGCCAGCAGACCGCGGGCAAACACCGGGGAGCTGTTTTTT,CASRPRANTGELFF,NA,NA,14,TRBJ2-2,TRBV7-6
TGCGCCAGCAGTCAATCCCCCCCGCGCCCTGAAGCTTTCTTT,CASSQSPPRPEAFF,NA,NA,14,TRBJ1-1,TRBV23-1
TGTGCCAGCTTCGGGGGGGGGCATGAGCAGTTCTTC,CASFGGGHEQFF,TRBD2,NA,12,TRBJ2-1,TRBV27
TGTGCCAGCTCACCGCGGCAGATCACCGGGGAGCTGTTTTTT,CASSPRQITGELFF,NA,NA,14,TRBJ2-2,TRBV18
TGTGCCAGCAGTGACGAGGGTTTGAGCAATCAGCCCCAGCATTTT,CASSDEGLSNQPQHF,NA,NA,15,TRBJ1-5,TRBV6-1
TGTGCCAGCATGAGGGACAGGGGATGGAATGGCTACACCTTC,CASMRDRGWNGYTF,TRBD1,NA,14,TRBJ1-2,TRBV6-5
TGCGCCAGCAGCAACGCGGGGACTGAAGCTTTCTTT,CASSNAGTEAFF,NA,NA,12,TRBJ1-1,TRBV4-1
TGTGCCAGCAGTAACTCAAACAGGGATAGGTATGAGCAGTTCTTC,CASSNSNRDRYEQFF,NA,NA,15,TRBJ2-1,TRBV6-4
TGTGCCAGCAGCTCCAGGACAGGAAGCACAGATACGCAGTATTTT,CASSSRTGSTDTQYF,TRBD1,NA,15,TRBJ2-3,TRBV11-2
TGCAGCGTCTGGACAGGGGTATACGAGCAGTACTTC,CSVWTGVYEQYF,TRBD1,NA,12,TRBJ2-7,TRBV29-1
TGTGCCAGCAGTCGGCTGGACAGGGGAAATTCACCCCTCCACTTT,CASSRLDRGNSPLHF,TRBD1,NA,15,TRBJ1-6,TRBV6-2/TRBV6-3
TGTGCCAGCTCACCACAGCAGGGAACTAATGAAAAACTGTTTTTT,CASSPQQGTNEKLFF,NA,NA,15,TRBJ1-4,TRBV18
TGTGCCAGCAGGGTGGGAGGGGCCTCAGATACGCAGTATTTT,CASRVGGASDTQYF,TRBD2,NA,14,TRBJ2-3,TRBV6-5
TGCAGCGTTGAAAGCCAGGGGGCAGGTGGCTACACCTTC,CSVESQGAGGYTF,TRBD1,NA,13,TRBJ1-2,TRBV29-1
TGTGCCTGGGGTTTACACACCATATATTTT,CAWGLHTIYF,NA,NA,10,TRBJ1-3,TRBV25-1
TGCGCCAGCAGCCCGACTTCCTCGTCTGGGGCCAACGTCCTGACTTTC,CASSPTSSSGANVLTF,NA,NA,16,TRBJ2-6,TRBV4-3
TGTGCCTGGAGCCACGGGGGCTATGGCTACACCTTC,CAWSHGGYGYTF,NA,NA,12,TRBJ1-2,TRBV30